This entry is about one TCR beta chain. Its antigen is undetermined. The data originate from a study of cytomegalovirus exposure and HLA in healthy donors. For the study at large: The same platform was used for the 110 or so validation repertoires and the roughly 680 first-cohort repertoires, a later analysis reported.

Repertoires were generated with immunoSEQ multiplex PCR, while TCRdb's copy carries only in-frame clones and drops some. The sample contains some 130,000 clones, approximately 84% of which appear only once. The donors were part of the validation cohort of 120 subjects. That cohort was separate from the first cohort, which comprised 500 to 700 subjects. Findings and limits, study-wide: According to the study, 160 or so TCR beta chains were cytomegalovirus-associated. A subsequent analysis found that TCR clusters from the first cohort also tended to co-occur in the approximately 120 validation repertoires, with under 95% of cluster scores above 0.

Trimming left V 10 bases short and J 5 bases short, with 11 bases between. Per germline, CDR1 MRHNA and CDR2 SNTAGT. CDR3 size: 11 residues. The sample taken for sequencing was PBMCs. This sequence joins TRBV6-4 and TRBJ1-2; a possible D gene is TRBD1 (5 bases). The TCR originated in a woman between 25 and 40 years old in good health and CMV-seronegative. The CDR3 bases are TGTGCCACCGAAACAGGTTATGGCTACACCTTC. Its translation: CATETGYGYTF.